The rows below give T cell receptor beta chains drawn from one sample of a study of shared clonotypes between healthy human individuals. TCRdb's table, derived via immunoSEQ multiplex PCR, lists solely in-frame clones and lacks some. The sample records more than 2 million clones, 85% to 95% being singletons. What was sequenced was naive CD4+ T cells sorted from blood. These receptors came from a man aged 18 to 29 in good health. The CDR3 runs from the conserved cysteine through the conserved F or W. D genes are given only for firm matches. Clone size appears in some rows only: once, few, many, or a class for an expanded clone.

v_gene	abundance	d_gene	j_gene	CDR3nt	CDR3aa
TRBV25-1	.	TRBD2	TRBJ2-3	TGTGCCAGCAGTGGCCCACTAGCGGGAAACACAGATACGCAGTATTTT	CASSGPLAGNTDTQYF
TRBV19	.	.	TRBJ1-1	TGTGCCAGTAGTATGAGGACACACGGAACTGAAGCTTTCTTT	CASSMRTHGTEAFF
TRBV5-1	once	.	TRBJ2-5	TGCGCCAGCAGCTTGGCCCTGGGGGGATCACAAGAGACCCAGTACTTC	CASSLALGGSQETQYF
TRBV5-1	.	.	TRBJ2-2	TGCGCCAGCAGCTTGGATCCTTCGAACACCGGGGAGCTGTTTTTT	CASSLDPSNTGELFF
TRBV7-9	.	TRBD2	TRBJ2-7	TGTGCCAGCAGCCATAGCGGGGGGAGAGGCGAGCAGTACTTC	CASSHSGGRGEQYF
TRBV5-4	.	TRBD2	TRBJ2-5	TGTGCCAGCAGCTTAATTCCAGCGGGGGATAAAGAGACCCAGTACTTC	CASSLIPAGDKETQYF
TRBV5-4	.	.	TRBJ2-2	TGTGCCAGCAGCTTGGGCAGGTCGAACACCGGGGAGCTGTTTTTT	CASSLGRSNTGELFF
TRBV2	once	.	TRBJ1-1	TGTGCCAGCAGAGGCGAACTAAACACTGAAGCTTTCTTT	CASRGELNTEAFF
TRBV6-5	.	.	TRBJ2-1	TGTGCCAGCAGTTACTCGTCAGGCTCAAGGCAGTTCTTC	CASSYSSGSRQFF
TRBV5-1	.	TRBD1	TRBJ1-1	TGCGCCAGCAGCCCCGACAGGGGCACTGAAGCTTTCTTT	CASSPDRGTEAFF
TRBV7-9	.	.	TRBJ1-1	TGTGCCAGCAGCTTAGACGCCGCCGGGGCTTTCTTT	CASSLDAAGAFF
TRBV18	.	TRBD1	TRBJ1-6	TGTGCCAGCTCACCACAGGGGGCGCTGGGTTCACCCCTCCACTTT	CASSPQGALGSPLHF
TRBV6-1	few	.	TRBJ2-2	TGTGCCAGCAGTGAACCCCGGTTACACTCGGCCGGGGAGCTGTTTTTT	CASSEPRLHSAGELFF
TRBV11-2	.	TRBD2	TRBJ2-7	TGTGCCAGCAGCTTAGATAAAGGACTAGCGGGGAGCACGCAGCAGTACTTC	CASSLDKGLAGSTQQYF
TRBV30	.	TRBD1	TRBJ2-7	TGTGCCTGGAAGTCCGGGACAGGGGACTACGAGCAGTACTTC	CAWKSGTGDYEQYF
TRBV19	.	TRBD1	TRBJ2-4	TGTGCCAGTACCCCGACAGGGACAGCCAAAAACATTCAGTACTTC	CASTPTGTAKNIQYF